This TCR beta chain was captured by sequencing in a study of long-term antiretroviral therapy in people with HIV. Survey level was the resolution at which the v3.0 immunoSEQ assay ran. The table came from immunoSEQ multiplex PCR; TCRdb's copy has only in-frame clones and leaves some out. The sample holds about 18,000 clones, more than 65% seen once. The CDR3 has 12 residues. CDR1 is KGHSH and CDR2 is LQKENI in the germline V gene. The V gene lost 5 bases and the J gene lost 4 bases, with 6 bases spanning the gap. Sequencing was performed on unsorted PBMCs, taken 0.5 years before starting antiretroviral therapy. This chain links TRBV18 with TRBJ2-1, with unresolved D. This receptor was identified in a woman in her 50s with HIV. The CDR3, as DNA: TGTGCCAGCTCAACACTGTACAATGAGCAGTTCTTC. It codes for CASSTLYNEQFF.